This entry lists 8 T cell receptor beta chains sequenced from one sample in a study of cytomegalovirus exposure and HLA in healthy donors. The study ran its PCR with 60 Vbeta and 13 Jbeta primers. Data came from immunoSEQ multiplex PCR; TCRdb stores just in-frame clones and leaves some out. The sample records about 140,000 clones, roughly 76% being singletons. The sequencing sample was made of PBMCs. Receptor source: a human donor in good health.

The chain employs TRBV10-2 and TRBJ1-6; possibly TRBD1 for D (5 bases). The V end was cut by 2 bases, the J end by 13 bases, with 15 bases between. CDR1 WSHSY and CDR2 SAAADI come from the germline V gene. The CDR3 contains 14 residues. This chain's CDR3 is CASSEGGGESPLHF. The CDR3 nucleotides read TGCGCCAGCAGTGAGGGGGGGGGAGAATCCCCCCTCCACTTT.

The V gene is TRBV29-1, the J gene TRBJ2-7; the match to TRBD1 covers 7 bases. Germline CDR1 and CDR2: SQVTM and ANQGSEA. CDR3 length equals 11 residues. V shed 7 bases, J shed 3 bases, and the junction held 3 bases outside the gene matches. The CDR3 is CSGGTDYEQYF. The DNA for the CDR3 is TGCAGCGGAGGGACAGACTACGAGCAGTACTTC.

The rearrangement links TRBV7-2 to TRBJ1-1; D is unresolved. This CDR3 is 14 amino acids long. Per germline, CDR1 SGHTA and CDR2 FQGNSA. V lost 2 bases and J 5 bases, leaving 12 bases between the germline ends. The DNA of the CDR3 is TGTGCCAGCAGCTTAACCGGGAAAGGGACTGAAGCTTTCTTT. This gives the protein CASSLTGKGTEAFF.

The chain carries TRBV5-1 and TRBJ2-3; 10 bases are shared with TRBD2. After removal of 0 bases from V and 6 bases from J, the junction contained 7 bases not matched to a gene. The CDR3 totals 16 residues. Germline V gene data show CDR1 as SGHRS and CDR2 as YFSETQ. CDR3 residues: CASSLDFSGRGDTQYF. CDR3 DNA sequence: TGCGCCAGCAGCTTGGATTTCAGCGGGAGGGGCGATACGCAGTATTTT. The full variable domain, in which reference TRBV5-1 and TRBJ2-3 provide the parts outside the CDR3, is KAGVTQTPRYLIKTRGQQVTLSCSPISGHRSVSWYQQTPGQGLQFLFEYFSETQRNKGNFPGRFSGRQFSNSRSEMNVSTLELGDSALYLCASSLDFSGRGDTQYFGPGTRLTVL.

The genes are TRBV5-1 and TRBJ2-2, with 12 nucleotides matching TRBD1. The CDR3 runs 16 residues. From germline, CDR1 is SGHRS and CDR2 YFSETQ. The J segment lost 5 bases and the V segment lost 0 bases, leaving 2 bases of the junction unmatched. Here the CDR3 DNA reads TGCGCCAGCAGCTTGGCGGGACAGGGGGCTACCGGGGAGCTGTTTTTT. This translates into CASSLAGQGATGELFF.

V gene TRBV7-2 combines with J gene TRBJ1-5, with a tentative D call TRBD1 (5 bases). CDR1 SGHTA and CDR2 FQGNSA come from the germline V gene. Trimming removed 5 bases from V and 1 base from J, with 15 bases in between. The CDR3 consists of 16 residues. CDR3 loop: CASSHGTGGSNQPQHF. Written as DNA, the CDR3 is TGTGCCAGCAGCCATGGGACGGGGGGAAGCAATCAGCCCCAGCATTTT.

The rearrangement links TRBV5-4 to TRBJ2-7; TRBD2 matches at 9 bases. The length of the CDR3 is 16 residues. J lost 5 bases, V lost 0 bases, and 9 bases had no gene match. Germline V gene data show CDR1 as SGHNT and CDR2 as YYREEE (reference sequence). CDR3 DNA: TGTGCCAGCAGCTTGGGTGGAGCGGGAGGTGGCCACGAGCAGTACTTC. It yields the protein CASSLGGAGGGHEQYF.

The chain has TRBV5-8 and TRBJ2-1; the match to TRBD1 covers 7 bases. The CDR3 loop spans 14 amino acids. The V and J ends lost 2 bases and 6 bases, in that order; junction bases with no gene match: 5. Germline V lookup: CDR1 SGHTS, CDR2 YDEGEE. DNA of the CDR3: TGTGCCAGCAGCTTTTCAGGGGGTTTCAATGAGCAGTTCTTC. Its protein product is CASSFSGGFNEQFF.